This T cell receptor beta chain was observed in a study of blood T cell repertoires in COVID-19. Overall study context: Sites across the United States, Italy and Spain contributed samples from acute and convalescent COVID-19. T cells, B-cell-depleted T cells, or PBMCs supplied cDNA or gDNA.

This CDR3 is 16 amino acids long. V lost 4 bases, J lost 8 bases, and 8 bases stayed unmatched. Germline CDR1 and CDR2: SGHTA and FQGNSA. This clone has more than one count but fewer than ten. In the original analysis: Estimated nucleated cell counts came from reference gene primer amplification. Using immunoSEQ multiplex PCR, the repertoire was profiled, and TCRdb retains in-frame clones only, with some absent. V, J and clone size are those of that table, while D and trimming were read from the DNA. This sample carries 72,000 or so clones, over 70% of them seen once, and the ten largest clones take over 15%.

The sample comprised peripheral blood. The chain recombines TRBV7-2 with TRBJ2-3, with TRBD2 identical over 14 bases. The sequence was collected from an older man who had recovered from COVID-19. CDR3 region: CASSSPGLAGVSTQYF. The DNA of the CDR3 is TGTGCCAGCAGCTCTCCGGGACTAGCGGGAGTGAGTACGCAGTATTTT.